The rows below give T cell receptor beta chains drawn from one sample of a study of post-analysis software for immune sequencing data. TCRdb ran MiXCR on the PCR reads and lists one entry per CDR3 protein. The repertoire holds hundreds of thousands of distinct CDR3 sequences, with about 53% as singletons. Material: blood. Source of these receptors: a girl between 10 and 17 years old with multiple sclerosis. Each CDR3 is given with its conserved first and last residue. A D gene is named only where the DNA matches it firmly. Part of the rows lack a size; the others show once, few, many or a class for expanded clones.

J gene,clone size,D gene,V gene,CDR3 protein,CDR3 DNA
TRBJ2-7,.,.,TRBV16,CASSQSLGLGEQYF,TGTGCCAGCAGCCAATCTCTGGGGTTGGGCGAGCAGTACTTC
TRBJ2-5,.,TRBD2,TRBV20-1,CSARDLGGLAGGTGEQYF,TGCAGTGCTAGAGATCTAGGGGGACTAGCGGGAGGGACGGGGGAGCAGTACTTC
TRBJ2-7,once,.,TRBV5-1,CASSGNIGTYGEQYF,TGCGCCAGCAGCGGAAACATAGGAACCTACGGGGAGCAGTACTTC
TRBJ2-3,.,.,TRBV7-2,CASSLVSTGFMRTDTQYF,TGTGCCAGCAGCTTAGTTTCGACAGGCTTTATGAGAACAGATACGCAGTATTTT
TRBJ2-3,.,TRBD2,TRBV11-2,CASSLGGGGVSDTQYF,TGTGCCAGCAGCTTAGGAGGCGGGGGGGTCTCGGATACGCAGTATTTT
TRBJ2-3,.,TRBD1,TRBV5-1,CASSWDSSDTQYF,TGCGCCAGCAGCTGGGACAGTTCAGATACGCAGTATTTT
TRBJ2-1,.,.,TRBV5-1,CASSLGVGGPYNEQFF,TGCGCCAGCAGCTTGGGCGTTGGGGGGCCCTACAATGAGCAGTTCTTC
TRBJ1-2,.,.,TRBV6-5,CASSYSGTMEPTF,TGTGCCAGCAGTTACTCGGGGACAATGGAGCCCACCTTC
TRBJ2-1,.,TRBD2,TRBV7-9,CASSFVAGGVNEQFF,TGTGCCAGCAGCTTTGTAGCGGGGGGCGTTAATGAGCAGTTCTTC
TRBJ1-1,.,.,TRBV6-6,CASSYRGGADTEAFF,TGTGCCAGCAGTTACCGGGGGGGCGCCGATACTGAAGCTTTCTTT
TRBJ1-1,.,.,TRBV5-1,CASSLAGGGRAEAFF,TGCGCCAGCAGCTTGGCCGGGGGAGGTCGCGCTGAAGCTTTCTTT
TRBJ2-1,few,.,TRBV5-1,CASSLGSTSYNEQFF,TGCGCCAGCAGCTTGGGATCTACTTCGTACAATGAGCAGTTCTTC
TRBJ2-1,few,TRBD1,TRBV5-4,CASSPHNRRQGGSYNEQFF,TGTGCCAGCAGCCCCCACAACAGGAGACAGGGCGGCTCCTACAATGAGCAGTTCTTC
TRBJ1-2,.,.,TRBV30,CAWSVIGLNYGYTF,TGTGCCTGGAGCGTTATAGGCCTTAACTATGGCTACACCTTC
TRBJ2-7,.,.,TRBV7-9,CASSLHRQDYEQYF,TGTGCCAGCAGCTTACACAGACAAGACTACGAGCAGTACTTC
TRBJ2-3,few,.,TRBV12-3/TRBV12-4,CASGKITDTQYF,TGTGCCAGCGGAAAAATCACAGATACGCAGTATTTT
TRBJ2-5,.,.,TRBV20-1,CSASQPHPRETQYF,TGCAGTGCTAGTCAGCCTCACCCAAGGGAGACCCAGTACTTC
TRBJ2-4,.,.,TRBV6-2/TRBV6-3,CASSYSTPAKNIQYF,TGTGCCAGCAGTTACAGTACTCCGGCCAAAAACATTCAGTACTTC
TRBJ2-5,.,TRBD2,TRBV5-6,CASSGDPAGQETQYF,TGTGCCAGCAGCGGGGACCCAGCGGGACAAGAGACCCAGTACTTC
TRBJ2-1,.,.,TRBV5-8,CASSLYRGGNSYNEQFF,TGTGCCAGCAGCTTGTACCGGGGCGGGAACTCCTACAATGAGCAGTTCTTC
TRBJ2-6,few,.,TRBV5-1,CASSPAPHVLSGANVLTF,TGCGCCAGCAGCCCCGCCCCCCATGTACTCTCTGGGGCCAACGTCCTGACTTTC
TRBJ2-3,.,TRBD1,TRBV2,CARTGTGSTDTQYF,TGTGCCAGAACCGGGACAGGGAGCACAGATACGCAGTATTTT